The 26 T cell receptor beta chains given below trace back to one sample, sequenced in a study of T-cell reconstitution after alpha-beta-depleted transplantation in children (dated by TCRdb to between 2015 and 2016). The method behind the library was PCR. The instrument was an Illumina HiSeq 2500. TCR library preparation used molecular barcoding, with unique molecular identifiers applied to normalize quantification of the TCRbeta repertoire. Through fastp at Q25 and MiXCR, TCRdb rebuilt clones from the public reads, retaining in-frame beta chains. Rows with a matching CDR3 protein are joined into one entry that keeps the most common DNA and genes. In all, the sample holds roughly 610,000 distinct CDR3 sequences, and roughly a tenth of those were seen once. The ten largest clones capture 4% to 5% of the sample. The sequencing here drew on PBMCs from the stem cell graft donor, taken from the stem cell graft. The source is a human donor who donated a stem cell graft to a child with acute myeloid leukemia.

In nucleotides, the CDR3 is TGTGCCAGCAGCCAAGGAAAGGCGGGAGGGGCAGATACGCAGTATTTT. Residues: CASSQGKAGGADTQYF. The rearrangement uses TRBV3-1 and TRBJ2-3, with 9 bases lining up with TRBD2. From germline, CDR1 is LGHDT and CDR2 YNNKEL (reference sequence). J was trimmed by 4 bases and V by 1 base; bases with no gene match: 6. The CDR3 loop spans 16 amino acids.

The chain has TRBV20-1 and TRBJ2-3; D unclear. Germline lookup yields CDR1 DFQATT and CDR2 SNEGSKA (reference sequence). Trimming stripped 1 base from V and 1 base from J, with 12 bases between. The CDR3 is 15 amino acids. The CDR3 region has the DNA TGCAGTGCTAGAGTCCCCTCGACTGGCACAGATACGCAGTATTTT. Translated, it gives CSARVPSTGTDTQYF.

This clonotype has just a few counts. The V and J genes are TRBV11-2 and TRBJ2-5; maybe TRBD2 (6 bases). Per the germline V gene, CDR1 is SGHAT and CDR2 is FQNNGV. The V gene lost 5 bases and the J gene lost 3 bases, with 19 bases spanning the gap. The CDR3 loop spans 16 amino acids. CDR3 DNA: TGTGCCAGCAGCCCTAGATCGGGGGAGAATGAAGAGACCCAGTACTTC. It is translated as CASSPRSGENEETQYF. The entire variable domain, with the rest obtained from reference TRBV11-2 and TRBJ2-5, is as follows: EAGVAQSPRYKIIEKRQSVAFWCNPISGHATLYWYQQILGQGPKLLIQFQNNGVVDDSQLPKDRFSAERLKGVDSTLKIQPAKLEDSAVYLCASSPRSGENEETQYFGPGTRLLVL.

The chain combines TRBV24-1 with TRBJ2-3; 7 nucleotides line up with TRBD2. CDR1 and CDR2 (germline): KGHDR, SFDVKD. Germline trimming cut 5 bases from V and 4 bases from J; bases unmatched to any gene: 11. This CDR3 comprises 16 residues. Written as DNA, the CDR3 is TGTGCCACCAGTGGCCGAACGCGCGGGAGTCCAGATACGCAGTATTTT. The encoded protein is CATSGRTRGSPDTQYF.

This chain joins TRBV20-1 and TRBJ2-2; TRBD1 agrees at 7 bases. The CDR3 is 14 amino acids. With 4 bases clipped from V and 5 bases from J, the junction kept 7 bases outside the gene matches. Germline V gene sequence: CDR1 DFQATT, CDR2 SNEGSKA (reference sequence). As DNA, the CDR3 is TGCAGTGCTAAAGAGGGGGCGCGGACCGGGGAGCTGTTTTTT. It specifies CSAKEGARTGELFF.

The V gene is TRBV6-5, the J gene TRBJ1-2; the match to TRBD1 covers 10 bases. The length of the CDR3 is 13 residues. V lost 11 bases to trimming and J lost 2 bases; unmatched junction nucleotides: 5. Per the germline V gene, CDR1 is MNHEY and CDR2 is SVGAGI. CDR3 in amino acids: CASMTGGNYGYTF. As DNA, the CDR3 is TGTGCCTCCATGACAGGGGGCAACTATGGCTACACCTTC.

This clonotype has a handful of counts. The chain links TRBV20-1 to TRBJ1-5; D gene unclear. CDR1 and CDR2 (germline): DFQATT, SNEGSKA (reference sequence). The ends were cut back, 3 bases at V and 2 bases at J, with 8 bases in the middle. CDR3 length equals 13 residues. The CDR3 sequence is CSASEEGNQPQHF. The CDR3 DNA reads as TGCAGTGCTAGTGAAGAGGGCAATCAGCCCCAGCATTTT.

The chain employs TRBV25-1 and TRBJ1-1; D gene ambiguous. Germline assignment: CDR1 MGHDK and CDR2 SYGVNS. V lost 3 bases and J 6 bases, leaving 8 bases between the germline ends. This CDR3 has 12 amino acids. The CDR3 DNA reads TGTGCCAGCAGTGACCGAGTCTCTGAAGCTTTCTTT. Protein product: CASSDRVSEAFF.

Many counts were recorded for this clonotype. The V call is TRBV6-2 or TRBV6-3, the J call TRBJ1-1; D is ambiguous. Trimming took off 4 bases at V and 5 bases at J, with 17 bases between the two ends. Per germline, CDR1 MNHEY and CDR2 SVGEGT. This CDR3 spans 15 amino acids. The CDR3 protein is CASSFRAPVVTEAFF. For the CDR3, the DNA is TGTGCCAGCAGTTTTCGGGCCCCAGTCGTAACTGAAGCTTTCTTT.

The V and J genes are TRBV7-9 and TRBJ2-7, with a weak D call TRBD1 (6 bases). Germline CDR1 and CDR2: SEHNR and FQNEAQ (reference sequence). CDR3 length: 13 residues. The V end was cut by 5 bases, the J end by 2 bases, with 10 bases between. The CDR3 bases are TGTGCCAGCAGCCCATGGGACACCTACGAGCAGTACTTC. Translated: CASSPWDTYEQYF. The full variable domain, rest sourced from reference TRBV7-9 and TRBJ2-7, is DTGVSQNPRHKITKRGQNVTFRCDPISEHNRLYWYRQTLGQGPEFLTYFQNEAQLEKSRLLSDRFSAERPKGSFSTLEIQRTEQGDSAMYLCASSPWDTYEQYFGPGTRLTVT.

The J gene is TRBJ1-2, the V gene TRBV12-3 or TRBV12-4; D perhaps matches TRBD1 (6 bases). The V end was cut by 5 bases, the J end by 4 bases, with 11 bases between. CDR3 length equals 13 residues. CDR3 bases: TGTGCCAGCAGTCAGGGGAATAGCTATGGCTACACCTTC. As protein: CASSQGNSYGYTF.

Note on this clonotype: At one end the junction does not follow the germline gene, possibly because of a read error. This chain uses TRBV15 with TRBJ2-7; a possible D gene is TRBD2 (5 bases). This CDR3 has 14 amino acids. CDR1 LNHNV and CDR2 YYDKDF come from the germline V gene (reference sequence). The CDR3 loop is CATSTEGSSCEQYF. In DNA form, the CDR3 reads TGTGCCACCAGCACCGAAGGGAGCTCCTGCGAGCAGTACTTC.

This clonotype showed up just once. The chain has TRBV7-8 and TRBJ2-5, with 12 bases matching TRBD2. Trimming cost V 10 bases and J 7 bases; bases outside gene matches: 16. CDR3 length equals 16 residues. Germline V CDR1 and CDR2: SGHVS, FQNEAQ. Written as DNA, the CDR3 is TGTGCCATCTTCGGACTAGCGGGACGCTCATCGGGGACCCAGTACTTC. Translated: CAIFGLAGRSSGTQYF.

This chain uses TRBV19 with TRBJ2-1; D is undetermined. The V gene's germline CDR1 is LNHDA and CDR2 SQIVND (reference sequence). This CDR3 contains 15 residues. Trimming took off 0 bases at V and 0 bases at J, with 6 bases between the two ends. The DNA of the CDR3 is TGTGCCAGTAGTATAGAAGTGTACTCCTACAATGAGCAGTTCTTC. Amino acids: CASSIEVYSYNEQFF.

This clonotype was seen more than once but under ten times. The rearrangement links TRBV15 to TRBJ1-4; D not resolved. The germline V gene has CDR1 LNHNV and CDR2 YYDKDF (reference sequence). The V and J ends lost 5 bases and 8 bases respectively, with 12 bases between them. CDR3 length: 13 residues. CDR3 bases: TGTGCCACCAGCCCGACAAGGGAAGAAAAACTGTTTTTT. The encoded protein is CATSPTREEKLFF. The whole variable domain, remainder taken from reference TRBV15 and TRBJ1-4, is DAMVIQNPRYQVTQFGKPVTLSCSQTLNHNVMYWYQQKSSQAPKLLFHYYDKDFNNEADTPDNFQSRRPNTSFCFLDIRSPGLGDTAMYLCATSPTREEKLFFGSGTQLSVL.

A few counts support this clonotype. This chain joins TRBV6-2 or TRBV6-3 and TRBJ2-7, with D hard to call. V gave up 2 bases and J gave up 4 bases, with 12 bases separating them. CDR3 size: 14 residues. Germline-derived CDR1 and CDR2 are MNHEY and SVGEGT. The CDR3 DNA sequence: TGTGCCAGCAGTTACCGTGGCGAAAGATACGAGCAGTACTTC. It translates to CASSYRGERYEQYF.

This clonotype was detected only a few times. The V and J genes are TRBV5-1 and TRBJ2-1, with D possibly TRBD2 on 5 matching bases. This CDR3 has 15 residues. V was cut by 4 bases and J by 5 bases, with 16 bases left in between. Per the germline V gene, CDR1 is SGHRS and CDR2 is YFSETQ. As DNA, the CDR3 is TGCGCCAGCAGCCCCGCCGGGGAAGGGCACAATGAGCAGTTCTTC. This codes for CASSPAGEGHNEQFF.

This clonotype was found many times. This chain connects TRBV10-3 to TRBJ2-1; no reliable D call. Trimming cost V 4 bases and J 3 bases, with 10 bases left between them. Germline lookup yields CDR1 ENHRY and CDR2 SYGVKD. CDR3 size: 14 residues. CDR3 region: CAISVGHLYNEQFF. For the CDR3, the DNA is TGTGCCATCAGTGTGGGTCATCTCTACAATGAGCAGTTCTTC.

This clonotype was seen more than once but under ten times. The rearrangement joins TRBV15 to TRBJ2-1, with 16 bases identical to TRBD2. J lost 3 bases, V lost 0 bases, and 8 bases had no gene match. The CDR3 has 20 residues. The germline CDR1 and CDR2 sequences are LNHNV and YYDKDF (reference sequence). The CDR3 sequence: CATSRDLGTSGRGSYNEQFF. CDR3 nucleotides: TGTGCCACCAGCAGAGATTTGGGGACTAGCGGGAGGGGGAGCTACAATGAGCAGTTCTTC.

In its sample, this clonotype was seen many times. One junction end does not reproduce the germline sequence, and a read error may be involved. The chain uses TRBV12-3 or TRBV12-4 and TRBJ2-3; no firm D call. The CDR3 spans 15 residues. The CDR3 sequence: CASSFLARTTDTQNF. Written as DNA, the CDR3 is TGTGCCAGCAGTTTTTTGGCTAGAACAACAGATACGCAGAATTTT.

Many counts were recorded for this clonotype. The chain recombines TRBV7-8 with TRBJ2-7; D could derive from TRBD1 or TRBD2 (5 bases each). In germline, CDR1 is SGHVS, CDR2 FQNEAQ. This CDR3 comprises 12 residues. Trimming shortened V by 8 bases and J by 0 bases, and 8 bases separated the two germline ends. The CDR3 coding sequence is TGTGCCAGCCTGGGGGACTCCTACGAGCAGTACTTC. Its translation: CASLGDSYEQYF.

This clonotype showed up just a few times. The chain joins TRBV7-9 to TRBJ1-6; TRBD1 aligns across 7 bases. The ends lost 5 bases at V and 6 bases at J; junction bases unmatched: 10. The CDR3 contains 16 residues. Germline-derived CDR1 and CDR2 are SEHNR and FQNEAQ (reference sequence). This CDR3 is CASSLTRDRLNSPLHF. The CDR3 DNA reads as TGTGCCAGCAGCCTTACCCGGGACAGACTTAATTCACCCCTCCACTTT. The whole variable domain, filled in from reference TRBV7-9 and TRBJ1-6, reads DTGVSQNPRHKITKRGQNVTFRCDPISEHNRLYWYRQTLGQGPEFLTYFQNEAQLEKSRLLSDRFSAERPKGSFSTLEIQRTEQGDSAMYLCASSLTRDRLNSPLHFGNGTRLTVT.

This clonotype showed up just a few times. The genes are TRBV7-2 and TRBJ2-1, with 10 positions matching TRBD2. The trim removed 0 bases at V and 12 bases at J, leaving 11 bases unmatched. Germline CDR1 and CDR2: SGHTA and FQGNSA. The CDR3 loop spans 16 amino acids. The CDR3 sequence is CASSLAQREGQGGQFF. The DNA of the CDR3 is TGTGCCAGCAGCTTAGCTCAGCGGGAGGGCCAAGGCGGGCAGTTCTTC. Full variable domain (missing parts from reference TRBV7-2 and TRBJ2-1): GAGVSQSPSNKVTEKGKDVELRCDPISGHTALYWYRQSLGQGLEFLIYFQGNSAPDKSGLPSDRFSAERTGGSVSTLTIQRTQQEDSAVYLCASSLAQREGQGGQFFGPGTRLTVL.

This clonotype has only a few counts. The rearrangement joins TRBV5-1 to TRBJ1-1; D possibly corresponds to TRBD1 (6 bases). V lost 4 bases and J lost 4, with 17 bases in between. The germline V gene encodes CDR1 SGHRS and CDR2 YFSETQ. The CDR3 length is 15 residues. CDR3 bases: TGCGCCAGCAGCGCCCGACTTACAGGGTTCACTGAAGCTTTCTTT. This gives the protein CASSARLTGFTEAFF.

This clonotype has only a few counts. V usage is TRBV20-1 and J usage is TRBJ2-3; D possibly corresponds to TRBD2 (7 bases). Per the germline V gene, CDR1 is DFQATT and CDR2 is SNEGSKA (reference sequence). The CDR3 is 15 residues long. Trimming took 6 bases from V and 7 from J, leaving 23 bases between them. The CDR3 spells CSAALGGALLHTQYF. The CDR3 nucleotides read TGCAGTGCAGCGCTGGGGGGGGCGCTCCTTCATACGCAGTATTTT.

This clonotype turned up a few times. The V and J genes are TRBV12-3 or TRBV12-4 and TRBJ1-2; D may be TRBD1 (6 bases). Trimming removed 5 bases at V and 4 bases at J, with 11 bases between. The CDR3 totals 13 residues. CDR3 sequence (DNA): TGTGCCAGCAGTAAAGGGGGTGGCTATGGCTACACCTTC. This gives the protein CASSKGGGYGYTF.